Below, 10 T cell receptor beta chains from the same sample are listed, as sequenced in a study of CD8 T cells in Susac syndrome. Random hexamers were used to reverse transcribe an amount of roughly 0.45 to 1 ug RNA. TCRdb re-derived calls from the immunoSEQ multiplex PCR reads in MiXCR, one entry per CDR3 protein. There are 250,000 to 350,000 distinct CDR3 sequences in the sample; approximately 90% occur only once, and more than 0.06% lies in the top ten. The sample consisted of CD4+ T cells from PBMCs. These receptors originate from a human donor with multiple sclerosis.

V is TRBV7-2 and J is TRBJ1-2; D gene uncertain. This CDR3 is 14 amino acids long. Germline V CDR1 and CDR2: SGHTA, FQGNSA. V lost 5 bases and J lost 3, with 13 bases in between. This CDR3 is CASSPLTGDYGYTF. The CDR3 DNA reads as TGTGCCAGCAGCCCCCTCACCGGCGACTATGGCTACACCTTC. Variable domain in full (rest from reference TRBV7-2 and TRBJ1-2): GAGVSQSPSNKVTEKGKDVELRCDPISGHTALYWYRQSLGQGLEFLIYFQGNSAPDKSGLPSDRFSAERTGGSVSTLTIQRTQQEDSAVYLCASSPLTGDYGYTFGSGTRLTVV.

As DNA, the CDR3 is TGCAGTGCTAGACCCCGGACAGGGGGACTACAAGAGACCCAGTACTTC. It codes for CSARPRTGGLQETQYF. This chain connects TRBV20-1 to TRBJ2-5; TRBD1 aligns across 10 bases. Germline CDR1 and CDR2: DFQATT and SNEGSKA (reference sequence). The J segment lost 2 bases and the V segment lost 2 bases, leaving 8 bases of the junction unmatched. This CDR3 contains 16 residues.

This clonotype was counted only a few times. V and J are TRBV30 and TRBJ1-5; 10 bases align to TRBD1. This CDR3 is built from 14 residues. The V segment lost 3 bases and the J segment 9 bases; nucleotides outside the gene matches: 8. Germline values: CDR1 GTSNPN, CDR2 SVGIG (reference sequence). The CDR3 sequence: CAWSGGTGASPQHF. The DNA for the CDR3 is TGTGCCTGGAGCGGCGGGACAGGGGCATCGCCCCAGCATTTT.

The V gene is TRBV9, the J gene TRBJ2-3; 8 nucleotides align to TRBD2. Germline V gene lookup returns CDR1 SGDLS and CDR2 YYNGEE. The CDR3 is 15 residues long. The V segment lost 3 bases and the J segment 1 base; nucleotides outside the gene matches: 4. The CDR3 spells CASSERAGGTDTQYF. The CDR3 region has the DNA TGTGCCAGCAGCGAACGAGCGGGGGGCACAGATACGCAGTATTTT.

CDR3 DNA: TGTGCCAGCAGCGGTACAAGCCTGAACACTGAAGCTTTCTTT. It yields the protein CASSGTSLNTEAFF. The V call is TRBV2, the J call TRBJ1-1; no definite D call. V lost 6 bases, J lost 0 bases, and 11 bases lay in between. From germline, CDR1 is SNHLY and CDR2 FYNNEI. CDR3 length: 14 residues.

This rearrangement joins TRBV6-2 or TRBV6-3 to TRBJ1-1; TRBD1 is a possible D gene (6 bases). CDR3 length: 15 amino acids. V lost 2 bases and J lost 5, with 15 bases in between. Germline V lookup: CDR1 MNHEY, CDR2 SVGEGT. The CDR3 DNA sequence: TGTGCCAGCAGTTACCCCACCCAGGGGCAGACTGAAGCTTTCTTT. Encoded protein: CASSYPTQGQTEAFF.

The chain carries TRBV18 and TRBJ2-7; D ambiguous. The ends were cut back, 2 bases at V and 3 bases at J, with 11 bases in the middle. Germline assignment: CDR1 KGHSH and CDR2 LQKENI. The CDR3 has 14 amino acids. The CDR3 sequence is CASSPVAQSYEQYF. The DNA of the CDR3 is TGTGCCAGCTCACCAGTGGCGCAGAGCTACGAGCAGTACTTC.

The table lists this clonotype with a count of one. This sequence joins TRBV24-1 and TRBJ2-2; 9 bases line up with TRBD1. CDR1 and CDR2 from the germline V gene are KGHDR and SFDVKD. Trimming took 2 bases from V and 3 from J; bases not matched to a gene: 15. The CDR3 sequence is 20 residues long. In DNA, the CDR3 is TGTGCCACCAGTGATTCAAGTCGTACAGGGGGCATGTTCGACACCGGGGAGCTGTTTTTT. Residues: CATSDSSRTGGMFDTGELFF.

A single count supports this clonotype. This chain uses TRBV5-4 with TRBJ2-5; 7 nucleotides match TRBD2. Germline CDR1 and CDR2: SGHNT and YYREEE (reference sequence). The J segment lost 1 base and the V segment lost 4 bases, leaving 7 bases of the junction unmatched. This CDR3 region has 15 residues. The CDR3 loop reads CASSPPAGLQETQYF. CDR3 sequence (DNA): TGTGCCAGCAGCCCCCCAGCGGGGCTCCAAGAGACCCAGTACTTC.

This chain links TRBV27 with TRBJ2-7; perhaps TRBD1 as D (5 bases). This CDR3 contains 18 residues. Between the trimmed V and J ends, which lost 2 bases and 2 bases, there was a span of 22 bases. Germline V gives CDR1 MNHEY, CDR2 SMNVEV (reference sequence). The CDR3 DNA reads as TGTGCCAGCAGTTTACGGGCCCTGGACACCGGCGTTCCCTACGAGCAGTACTTC. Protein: CASSLRALDTGVPYEQYF.